This T cell receptor (beta chain) was found in a study of shared clonotypes between healthy human individuals. The data were produced by immunoSEQ multiplex PCR, yet TCRdb's version contains in-frame clones alone and is incomplete. This table has some 2,100,000 clones, 90% to 95% appearing once. In this sample, this clone turned up once. The CDR3 spans 17 residues. CD8 cells regarded as naive lacked CD45RO, were positively chosen for CCR7, and omitted terminally differentiated effector memory CD45RA+ cells. The chain links TRBV21-1 to TRBJ2-1; no DNA check was done on the table's D call, TRBD2. TRBV21-1 is given as a pseudogene. The receptor was isolated from a man younger than 30 in good health. Some clones in this sample may be carry-over from other donors' samples. What was sequenced was naive CD8+ T cells from PBMCs. The DNA of the CDR3 is TGTGCCAGCAGCAAAGGGAGCGGGAGGAAAATCTACAATGAGCAGTTCTTC. Translation gives CASSKGSGRKIYNEQFF.